This TCR beta chain was found in a study of control samples from healthy donors and cancer patients. This table comes from immunoSEQ multiplex PCR, and its TCRdb copy is limited to in-frame clones, with some not included. This sample has 95,000 to 150,000 clones, with roughly 84% found just once. Trimming took off 0 bases at V and 5 bases at J, with 11 bases between the two ends. CDR3 size: 15 residues. Germline-derived CDR1 and CDR2 are MGHRA and YSYEKL. The chain couples TRBV4-1 to TRBJ1-5; D gene unclear. Input material: blood. The source of this sequence is a man in his forties in good health. In DNA, the CDR3 is TGCGCCAGCAGCCAAGAGGTAACCGGGGATCAGCCCCAGCATTTT. It yields the protein CASSQEVTGDQPQHF.